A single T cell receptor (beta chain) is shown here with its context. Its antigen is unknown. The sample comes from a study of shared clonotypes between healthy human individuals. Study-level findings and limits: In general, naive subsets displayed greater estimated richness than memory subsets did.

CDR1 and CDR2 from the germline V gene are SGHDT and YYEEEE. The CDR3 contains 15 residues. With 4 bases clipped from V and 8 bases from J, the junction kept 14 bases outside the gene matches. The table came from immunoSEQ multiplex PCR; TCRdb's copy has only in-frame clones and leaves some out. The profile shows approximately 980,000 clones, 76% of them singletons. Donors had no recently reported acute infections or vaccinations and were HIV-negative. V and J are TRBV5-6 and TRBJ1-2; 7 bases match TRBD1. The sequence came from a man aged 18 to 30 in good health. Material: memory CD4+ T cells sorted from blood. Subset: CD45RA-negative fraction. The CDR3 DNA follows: TGTGCCAGCAGCCCGATTTTTGGGACAGAAGGAGGCTACACCTTC. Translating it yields CASSPIFGTEGGYTF. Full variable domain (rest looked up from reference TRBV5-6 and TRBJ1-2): DAGVTQSPTHLIKTRGQQVTLRCSPKSGHDTVSWYQQALGQGPQFIFQYYEEEERQRGNFPDRFSGHQFPNYSSELNVNALLLGDSALYLCASSPIFGTEGGYTFGSGTRLTVV.